This TCR beta chain was captured in a study of T cells in Graves' hyperthyroidism and ophthalmopathy. Trimming left V 8 bases short and J 5 bases short, with 10 bases between. The CDR3 length is 12 residues. Germline V gene lookup returns CDR1 SGHAT and CDR2 FQNNGV. The investigators amplified TCR beta CDR3 regions from RNA transcripts. The TCR CDR3 was amplified in a first-round RT-PCR using the HTBI primer set. TCRdb passed the multiplex PCR reads through MiXCR, listing each CDR3 protein once. This table holds 500,000 to 550,000 distinct CDR3 sequences, roughly 20% found once. The V call is TRBV11-2, the J call TRBJ2-4, with D possibly matching TRBD2 (5 bases). The source of this sequence is a young man with Graves' hyperthyroidism. The specimen sequenced was blood. CDR3 residues: CASASLENIQYF. In DNA form, the CDR3 reads TGTGCCAGCGCGTCACTAGAAAACATTCAGTACTTC.